The 24 T cell receptor beta chains presented below share a single source sample, sequenced in a study of T-cell memory formation after mild COVID-19 (dated by TCRdb to the early 2020s). Libraries were constructed by 5' RACE. Sequencing took place on an Illumina NovaSeq 6000. TCRdb reprocessed the public reads (quality trimming at Q25 with fastp, clone calling with MiXCR) and kept in-frame beta chains. Every entry covers one CDR3 protein and lists the most common genes and DNA from its rows. The sample has about 200,000 distinct CDR3 sequences on record, over 7.5% of them singletons. The biggest ten clones account for roughly 4% of the sample. The sample comprised PBMCs or a T cell subset sorted from them (not recorded which). These receptors were collected from a man between 18 and 35 years old who had mild COVID-19 (a few samples of this study predate the infection). The sample titles of this study are shuffled in the database, so cell type and time point are left out; the donor was told from shared clones.

Details on this clonotype: Relative to the germline gene, one junction end is altered; a read error may explain this. The chain employs TRBV20-1 and TRBJ2-3; D may be TRBD2 (5 bases). Germline loops: CDR1 DFQATT, CDR2 SNEGSKA (reference sequence). This CDR3 spans 15 amino acids. The CDR3 sequence: CSVRRGTRLTDTQYF. As DNA, the CDR3 is TGCAGTGTTAGACGGGGAACTAGACTCACAGATACGCAGTATTTT.

This chain links TRBV12-3 or TRBV12-4 with TRBJ1-3; tentative D call: TRBD1 (5 bases). The CDR3 extends over 14 amino acids. Trimming removed 6 bases from V and 0 bases from J, with 9 bases in between. CDR3 nucleotide sequence: TGTGCCAGCAGCCGGGGGGGCTCTGGAAACACCATATATTTT. Translating gives CASSRGGSGNTIYF.

The rearrangement links TRBV5-6 to TRBJ1-1; 7 nucleotides match TRBD1. The germline V gene has CDR1 SGHDT and CDR2 YYEEEE. The J segment lost 4 bases and the V segment lost 4 bases, leaving 10 bases of the junction unmatched. The CDR3 totals 15 residues. CDR3: CASSLYRGGGTEAFF. CDR3 coding DNA: TGTGCCAGCAGCCTCTACAGGGGAGGAGGCACTGAAGCTTTCTTT.

This clonotype showed up just a few times. In DNA form, the CDR3 reads TGTGCCAGCATAAGAAGCGGGGGGGATTTCGGTGAGCAGTTCTTC. The encoded protein is CASIRSGGDFGEQFF. This chain links TRBV6-5 with TRBJ2-1, with 10 bases matching TRBD2. The V gene end was trimmed by 7 bases and the J gene end by 9 bases; junction bases not matched to a gene: 12. CDR1 and CDR2 from the germline V gene are MNHEY and SVGAGI. The CDR3 covers 15 residues.

This clonotype was counted between two and nine times. The chain is built from TRBV20-1 and TRBJ2-4; 7 bases are a match to TRBD1. CDR3 length: 14 residues. From germline, CDR1 is DFQATT and CDR2 SNEGSKA (reference sequence). The V segment lost 6 bases and the J segment 7 bases; nucleotides outside the gene matches: 12. The DNA for the CDR3 is TGCAGTGCCCCAAGGGTGGAACAGGGGAACATTCAGTACTTC. Its translation is CSAPRVEQGNIQYF.

This sequence joins TRBV7-3 and TRBJ1-1; TRBD1 might be the D (5 bases). CDR1 is SGHTA, CDR2 FQGTGA, per germline. With 3 bases removed from V and 4 bases from J, the gap between germline ends came to 12 bases. The length of the CDR3 is 14 residues. The CDR3: CASSFGGGSTEAFF. CDR3 coding DNA: TGTGCCAGCAGCTTCGGGGGTGGGAGCACTGAAGCTTTCTTT.

V usage is TRBV12-3 or TRBV12-4 and J usage is TRBJ2-2; 7 bases agree with TRBD1. This CDR3 has 13 amino acids. V was clipped by 6 bases and J by 4 bases; unmatched bases: 2. The CDR3: CASRTGSTGELFF. In nucleotides, the CDR3 is TGTGCCAGCAGGACAGGGAGCACCGGGGAGCTGTTTTTT.

V and J are TRBV4-2 and TRBJ2-3; 13 bases align to TRBD2. The germline V gene encodes CDR1 LGHNA and CDR2 YNFKEQ. The V gene end was trimmed by 4 bases and the J gene end by 5 bases; junction bases not matched to a gene: 3. This CDR3 comprises 15 residues. The CDR3: CASSPRTSGRDTQYF. The CDR3 nucleotides read TGTGCCAGCAGCCCAAGGACTAGCGGGAGAGATACGCAGTATTTT.

The chain joins TRBV5-6 to TRBJ2-3; TRBD1 is a possible D gene (7 bases). The length of the CDR3 is 15 residues. CDR1 and CDR2 from the germline V gene are SGHDT and YYEEEE. V lost 5 bases and J 4 bases, leaving 17 bases between the germline ends. The DNA of the CDR3 is TGTGCCAGCAGGACTAGGGACAGACCTTCAGATACGCAGTATTTT. Translated, it gives CASRTRDRPSDTQYF.

The rearrangement joins TRBV18 to TRBJ1-3, with a weak D call TRBD1 (5 bases). Germline V gene lookup returns CDR1 KGHSH and CDR2 LQKENI. With 2 bases removed from V and 6 bases from J, the gap between germline ends came to 17 bases. The CDR3 loop spans 16 amino acids. For the CDR3, the DNA is TGTGCCAGCTCACCAAGGGGCCCCAGCGGGTCAAACACCATATATTTT. Amino acids: CASSPRGPSGSNTIYF.

In this sample, this clonotype turned up many times. The chain carries TRBV25-1 and TRBJ1-2, with 7 bases that match TRBD1. J was trimmed by 7 bases and V by 4 bases; bases with no gene match: 3. Looked up from germline, CDR1 is MGHDK and CDR2 is SYGVNS. The CDR3 sequence is 12 residues long. The CDR3 DNA follows: TGTGCCAGCAGTGCGACAGGGCCTGGCTACACCTTC. This gives the protein CASSATGPGYTF.

The chain has TRBV6-6 and TRBJ1-5; no firm D call. V lost 2 bases to trimming and J lost 6 bases, with 5 bases between them. Germline loops: CDR1 MNHNY, CDR2 SVGAGI (reference sequence). The CDR3 has 12 residues. This CDR3 is CASSYGFQPQHF. In DNA form, the CDR3 reads TGTGCCAGCAGTTACGGGTTTCAGCCCCAGCATTTT.

This clonotype was seen a few times. The chain recombines TRBV20-1 with TRBJ2-5; the D call may be TRBD1 or TRBD2 (6 bases each). Germline CDR1 DFQATT, CDR2 SNEGSKA (reference sequence). The CDR3 spans 13 residues. Trimming removed 6 bases at V and 4 bases at J, with 15 bases between. The chain's CDR3 is CSAGRGAPETQYF. In DNA, the CDR3 is TGCAGTGCAGGAAGGGGGGCCCCAGAGACCCAGTACTTC.

This clonotype was detected only a few times. The rearrangement uses TRBV28 and TRBJ2-2; D unresolved. The CDR3 totals 13 residues. Germline V gives CDR1 MDHEN, CDR2 SYDVKM. V lost 8 bases to trimming and J lost 3 bases, with 10 bases between them. CDR3 nucleotide sequence: TGTGCCAGCTATTGGACGGACACCGGGGAGCTGTTTTTT. This gives the protein CASYWTDTGELFF.

The chain joins TRBV20-1 to TRBJ2-1; TRBD1 matches 8 bases. V dropped 4 bases and J dropped 12; count of bases not matched to a gene: 11. This CDR3 has 13 amino acids. Germline V lookup: CDR1 DFQATT, CDR2 SNEGSKA (reference sequence). The CDR3 DNA reads as TGCAGTGCTATATCCAGGGGGCAGGAACGGCAGTTCTTC. Residues: CSAISRGQERQFF.

This clonotype was recorded a few times. The J gene is TRBJ1-1, the V gene TRBV18; the D is unclear. Trimming took 3 bases from V and 5 from J, leaving 10 bases between them. Germline CDR1 KGHSH, CDR2 LQKENI. The CDR3 contains 13 residues. CDR3 amino acids: CASSPPSRTEAFF. CDR3 in DNA: TGTGCCAGCTCACCCCCGAGTAGGACTGAAGCTTTCTTT.

The chain is built from TRBV6-5 and TRBJ2-7, with a possible D match to TRBD2 (6 bases). The V end was cut by 5 bases, the J end by 4 bases, with 15 bases between. Looked up from germline, CDR1 is MNHEY and CDR2 is SVGAGI. This CDR3 spans 14 amino acids. CDR3 DNA: TGTGCCAGCAGTCCGCAGGGTGGGGGGTACGAGCAGTACGTC. Amino acid sequence: CASSPQGGGYEQYV.

The chain links TRBV4-3 to TRBJ2-1, with a weak D call TRBD1 (5 bases). The germline V gene encodes CDR1 LGHNA and CDR2 YSLEER. The CDR3 runs to 13 residues. Trimming removed 1 base at V and 6 bases at J, with 7 bases between. In nucleotides, the CDR3 is TGCGCCAGCAGCCAAGGACAGATCAATGAGCAGTTCTTC. As protein: CASSQGQINEQFF.

This clonotype was counted ten times or more. The chain uses TRBV18 and TRBJ2-5, with 7 bases identical to TRBD1. V trimming: 6 bases; J trimming: 4 bases; junction bases outside the gene matches: 8. There are 14 residues in the CDR3. CDR1 and CDR2 from the germline V gene are KGHSH and LQKENI. This chain's CDR3 is CASSFRQGGETQYF. The CDR3, as DNA: TGTGCCAGCTCGTTCAGACAGGGTGGAGAGACCCAGTACTTC.

In its sample, this clonotype was seen many times. The chain links TRBV5-1 to TRBJ2-2; D remains ambiguous. Trimming took 0 bases from V and 5 from J, leaving 8 bases between them. This CDR3 spans 14 amino acids. CDR1 and CDR2 from the germline V gene are SGHRS and YFSETQ. CDR3 residues: CASSLDPETGELFF. The DNA of the CDR3 is TGCGCCAGCAGCTTGGATCCAGAGACCGGGGAGCTGTTTTTT.

In its sample, this clonotype was seen a few times. The V gene is TRBV20-1, the J gene TRBJ2-1; perhaps TRBD2 as D (5 bases). The germline gives CDR1 DFQATT, CDR2 SNEGSKA (reference sequence). Between the trimmed V and J ends, which lost 6 bases and 2 bases, there was a span of 14 bases. The CDR3 extends over 14 amino acids. The CDR3 region is CSAPEGGPYNEQFF. As DNA, the CDR3 is TGCAGTGCACCCGAGGGCGGCCCCTACAATGAGCAGTTCTTC.

This rearrangement joins TRBV7-9 to TRBJ1-1; D is undetermined. CDR1 and CDR2 from the germline V gene are SEHNR and FQNEAQ (reference sequence). The ends were cut back, 5 bases at V and 7 bases at J, with 11 bases in the middle. CDR3 length: 12 amino acids. The chain's CDR3 is CASSPRRNEAFF. The CDR3 DNA reads as TGTGCCAGCAGCCCCCGCCGGAATGAAGCTTTCTTT.

This clonotype was counted a few times. V is TRBV7-2 and J is TRBJ1-5; TRBD1 agrees at 9 bases. This CDR3 spans 15 amino acids. Trimming at V came to 5 bases and at J to 1 base, leaving 3 bases not matched to a gene. CDR1 SGHTA and CDR2 FQGNSA come from the germline V gene. CDR3 sequence: CASSATGGSNQPQHF. CDR3 sequence (DNA): TGTGCCAGCAGCGCGACAGGGGGGAGCAATCAGCCCCAGCATTTT.

The chain couples TRBV7-2 to TRBJ1-1; D is possibly TRBD1 (5 bases). The germline gives CDR1 SGHTA, CDR2 FQGNSA. The CDR3 contains 13 residues. Between the trimmed V and J ends, which lost 1 base and 7 bases, there was a span of 10 bases. This chain's CDR3 is CASSLVTAIEAFF. The CDR3 bases are TGTGCCAGCAGCTTAGTGACAGCCATTGAAGCTTTCTTT. Full variable domain (missing parts from reference TRBV7-2 and TRBJ1-1): GAGVSQSPSNKVTEKGKDVELRCDPISGHTALYWYRQSLGQGLEFLIYFQGNSAPDKSGLPSDRFSAERTGGSVSTLTIQRTQQEDSAVYLCASSLVTAIEAFFGQGTRLTVV.